Sequencing of this TCR beta chain was carried out in a study of T cell responses to AZD1222 COVID-19 vaccine. Whole-study context: Second-dose groups at about 4 or about 12 weeks were pooled.

Study outcomes and limitations: Among AZD1222 vaccinees, only six were seropositive at baseline. The donor cohort was predominantly white British with a female majority, and clonal diversity may have been underestimated. Scientists sampled the repertoires only once the peak T cell response had passed.

Germline V lookup: CDR1 SGHNT, CDR2 YYREEE (reference sequence). The length of the CDR3 is 11 residues. Between the trimmed V and J ends, which lost 4 bases and 4 bases, there was a span of 6 bases. Comments on this clone: Its antigen is unknown.

The assay was immunoSEQ multiplex PCR, and TCRdb's table has in-frame clones only and misses some. The sample yields roughly 130,000 clones, around 94% seen once. The J gene is TRBJ2-7, the V gene TRBV5-4; possibly TRBD2 for D (6 bases). This clonotype originated in an adult in good health. The sample was peripheral blood, taken on day 0 of AZD1222 vaccination. The CDR3 loop reads CASSRGYEQYF. Here the CDR3 DNA reads TGTGCCAGCAGCCGGGGGTACGAGCAGTACTTC.